The 26 T cell receptor beta chains below come from one sample, sequenced in a study of technical replicates of blood from several donors. The repertoire was sequenced with immunoSEQ multiplex PCR; TCRdb's copy has only in-frame clones and lacks some. The sample consists of approximately 88,000 clones, 94% of them appearing once. The sequenced sample was T cells isolated from PBMCs. The receptor source for this set is a human donor in good health.

The chain employs TRBV29-1 and TRBJ2-4; D remains unclear. Germline CDR1 is SQVTM and CDR2 is ANQGSEA. This CDR3 is built from 13 residues. V was cut by 6 bases and J by 5 bases, with 14 bases left in between. CDR3 nucleotide sequence: TGCAGCGTCCTACTCCTTTTCCAAAACATTCAGTACTTC. Translated, it gives CSVLLLFQNIQYF.

J is TRBJ1-4 and V is TRBV29-1; no clear D gene. This CDR3 contains 11 residues. CDR1 is SQVTM, CDR2 ANQGSEA, per germline. V was cut by 0 bases and J by 14 bases, with 10 bases left in between. The CDR3 reads CSVEDQHSLFF. In nucleotides, the CDR3 is TGCAGCGTTGAAGATCAACATTCGCTGTTTTTT.

The chain joins TRBV27 to TRBJ2-7; 9 positions agree with TRBD1. CDR3 length equals 13 residues. Germline values: CDR1 MNHEY, CDR2 SMNVEV (reference sequence). V lost 5 bases, J lost 10 bases, and 9 bases stayed unmatched. CDR3 nucleotides: TGTGCCAGCAGTGCAACCGGGACAGGGATTCAGTACTTC. Translated: CASSATGTGIQYF.

The chain carries TRBV7-2 and TRBJ2-1, with 9 bases matching TRBD1. Germline V gene sequence: CDR1 SGHTA, CDR2 FQGNSA. V lost 0 bases and J lost 3; bases outside the gene matches: 6. The CDR3 extends over 17 amino acids. CDR3 region: CASSLAQTGGIYNEQFF. CDR3 DNA: TGTGCCAGCAGCTTAGCGCAGACAGGGGGGATCTACAATGAGCAGTTCTTC.

The chain uses TRBV27 and TRBJ1-1, with 7 bases lining up with TRBD1. The CDR3 covers 13 residues. The V gene end was trimmed by 5 bases and the J gene end by 6 bases; junction bases not matched to a gene: 6. The germline V gene has CDR1 MNHEY and CDR2 SMNVEV (reference sequence). CDR3 protein: CASSIQGIAEAFF. CDR3 DNA sequence: TGTGCCAGCAGTATACAGGGGATAGCTGAAGCTTTCTTT.

This clone was observed a single time. V and J are TRBV2 and TRBJ2-7; a weak D match, TRBD2 (6 bases). V was cut by 1 base and J by 2 bases, with 12 bases left in between. This CDR3 contains 15 residues. The V gene's germline CDR1 is SNHLY and CDR2 FYNNEI. The DNA for the CDR3 is TGTGCCAGCAGTGAAGGCCGCGGAGGGGCCTACGAGCAGTACTTC. This sequence encodes CASSEGRGGAYEQYF.

This chain connects TRBV9 to TRBJ2-3, with a weak D call TRBD1 (5 bases). Per the germline V gene, CDR1 is SGDLS and CDR2 is YYNGEE. This CDR3 is 17 amino acids long. V gave up 3 bases and J gave up 10 bases, with 27 bases separating them. The DNA of the CDR3 is TGTGCCAGCAGCGCCTCCCCGACAGAGTCCACAGGTCTCCCGCAGTATTTT. Its protein is CASSASPTESTGLPQYF.

This chain uses TRBV19 with TRBJ2-2, with D tentatively TRBD2 (5 bases). Trimming took off 4 bases at V and 3 bases at J, with 9 bases between the two ends. Germline values: CDR1 LNHDA, CDR2 SQIVND (reference sequence). This CDR3 is built from 14 residues. CDR3 residues: CASSRGIDTGELFF. The CDR3 DNA sequence: TGTGCCAGTAGTAGAGGGATCGACACCGGGGAGCTGTTTTTT. Full variable domain (missing parts from reference TRBV19 and TRBJ2-2): DGGITQSPKYLFRKEGQNVTLSCEQNLNHDAMYWYRQDPGQGLRLIYYSQIVNDFQKGDIAEGYSVSREKKESFPLTVTSAQKNPTAFYLCASSRGIDTGELFFGEGSRLTVL.

J is TRBJ2-3 and V is TRBV2; 7 nucleotides line up with TRBD1. This CDR3 spans 14 amino acids. Germline V lookup: CDR1 SNHLY, CDR2 FYNNEI. The V segment lost 4 bases and the J segment 4 bases; nucleotides outside the gene matches: 5. The CDR3 is CASSGQGGADTQYF. The CDR3 nucleotides read TGTGCCAGCAGTGGACAGGGTGGTGCAGATACGCAGTATTTT.

The genes are TRBV5-1 and TRBJ1-2; 8 bases match TRBD1. Germline CDR1 SGHRS, CDR2 YFSETQ. V trimming: 4 bases; J trimming: 8 bases; junction bases outside the gene matches: 13. The CDR3 has 15 amino acids. The CDR3 here is CASSPSTTTGGGYTF. CDR3 bases: TGCGCCAGCAGCCCAAGCACTACCACAGGGGGAGGCTACACCTTC.

V usage is TRBV4-2 and J usage is TRBJ2-4; a possible D gene is TRBD2 (6 bases). Trimming took 4 bases from V and 6 from J, leaving 16 bases between them. The germline V gene encodes CDR1 LGHNA and CDR2 YNFKEQ. The CDR3 has 15 amino acids. In DNA form, the CDR3 reads TGTGCCAGCAGCCTGGAGCGGGCGCGACGAAACATTCAGTACTTC. As protein: CASSLERARRNIQYF.

V gene TRBV5-4 combines with J gene TRBJ1-1, with 8 bases that match TRBD1. Germline values: CDR1 SGHNT, CDR2 YYREEE (reference sequence). The CDR3 covers 13 residues. V lost 6 bases and J lost 6; bases outside the gene matches: 7. The CDR3: CASTTGGLSEAFF. The CDR3 region has the DNA TGTGCCAGCACCACAGGGGGGCTTTCTGAAGCTTTCTTT. Full variable domain (remainder filled in from reference TRBV5-4 and TRBJ1-1): ETGVTQSPTHLIKTRGQQVTLRCSSQSGHNTVSWYQQALGQGPQFIFQYYREEENGRGNFPPRFSGLQFPNYSSELNVNALELDDSALYLCASTTGGLSEAFFGQGTRLTVV.

The chain couples TRBV13 to TRBJ2-7; tentatively, D is TRBD1 (5 bases). V lost 1 base and J lost 0, with 13 bases in between. This CDR3 has 16 residues. CDR1 PRHDT and CDR2 FYEKMQ come from the germline V gene (reference sequence). The CDR3 region is CASSLVAGKSSYEQYF. In DNA, the CDR3 is TGTGCCAGCAGCTTAGTAGCAGGGAAAAGCTCCTACGAGCAGTACTTC.

The chain is built from TRBV28 and TRBJ2-5, with 8 bases fitting TRBD1. The CDR3 has 15 residues. Per the germline V gene, CDR1 is MDHEN and CDR2 is SYDVKM. With 2 bases clipped from V and 5 bases from J, the junction kept 7 bases outside the gene matches. The CDR3 DNA reads as TGTGCCAGCAGTTTAAGTACGCGACAGGGGGAGACCCAGTACTTC. Its translation is CASSLSTRQGETQYF.

This rearrangement joins TRBV7-6 to TRBJ2-5; the match to TRBD1 covers 9 bases. The CDR3 length is 15 residues. The ends lost 5 bases at V and 5 bases at J; junction bases unmatched: 9. CDR1 is SGHVS, CDR2 FNYEAQ, per germline. The DNA for the CDR3 is TGTGCCAGCAGCCTCTGGACAGGGGAGGTTGAGACCCAGTACTTC. Amino acids: CASSLWTGEVETQYF. Looking up the rest from reference TRBV7-6 and TRBJ2-5 gives the full variable domain: GAGVSQSPRYKVTKRGQDVALRCDPISGHVSLYWYRQALGQGPEFLTYFNYEAQQDKSGLPNDRFSAERPEGSISTLTIQRTEQRDSAMYRCASSLWTGEVETQYFGPGTRLLVL.

The V and J genes are TRBV7-9 and TRBJ2-1; 10 bases agree with TRBD2. The CDR3 has 15 residues. The V and J ends lost 1 base and 8 bases, in that order; junction bases with no gene match: 5. Germline CDR1 reads SEHNR; CDR2 reads FQNEAQ (reference sequence). CDR3 loop: CASSLVAGGTDEQFF. The CDR3 DNA sequence: TGTGCCAGCAGCTTAGTAGCGGGAGGCACCGATGAGCAGTTCTTC. Combining the CDR3 with reference TRBV7-9 and TRBJ2-1 gives the whole variable domain DTGVSQNPRHKITKRGQNVTFRCDPISEHNRLYWYRQTLGQGPEFLTYFQNEAQLEKSRLLSDRFSAERPKGSFSTLEIQRTEQGDSAMYLCASSLVAGGTDEQFFGPGTRLTVL.

CDR3 residues: CASSLAGRGAPWDTQYF. Here the CDR3 DNA reads TGCGCCAGCAGCTTGGCAGGTCGGGGGGCCCCATGGGATACGCAGTATTTT. The J gene is TRBJ2-3, the V gene TRBV5-1; D possibly corresponds to TRBD2 (7 bases). V gave up 0 bases and J gave up 6 bases, with 20 bases separating them. Germline V gene sequence: CDR1 SGHRS, CDR2 YFSETQ. This CDR3 is 17 amino acids long.

V is TRBV19 and J is TRBJ2-1, with 7 bases aligning to TRBD2. The germline gives CDR1 LNHDA, CDR2 SQIVND (reference sequence). The CDR3 extends over 15 amino acids. V dropped 7 bases and J dropped 3; count of bases not matched to a gene: 9. Written as DNA, the CDR3 is TGTGCCAGTACGATAGCGGGTGTAGACTACAATGAGCAGTTCTTC. Translated, it gives CASTIAGVDYNEQFF.

The chain recombines TRBV6-5 with TRBJ1-2; no reliable D call. The CDR3 totals 12 residues. Trimming took 10 bases from V and 6 from J, leaving 15 bases between them. CDR1 MNHEY and CDR2 SVGAGI come from the germline V gene. The CDR3 region has the DNA TGTGCCACCCGACGAGGGCGCGATGGCTACACCTTC. Protein: CATRRGRDGYTF.

The V gene is TRBV4-1, the J gene TRBJ1-5; a possible D gene is TRBD1 (6 bases). CDR3 size: 15 residues. The V and J ends lost 6 bases and 0 bases respectively, with 12 bases between them. Germline CDR1 MGHRA, CDR2 YSYEKL. In nucleotides, the CDR3 is TGCGCCAGCAGTCGTCAGGGGTTTAGCAATCAGCCCCAGCATTTT. Its protein is CASSRQGFSNQPQHF.

The CDR3 DNA reads as TGTGCCACCAGCAATCGACTAGCGGGAGGGAAGGATGAGCAGTTCTTC. Its translation: CATSNRLAGGKDEQFF. The chain carries TRBV15 and TRBJ2-1; the match to TRBD2 covers 14 bases. Germline trimming cut 4 bases from V and 8 bases from J; bases unmatched to any gene: 7. The CDR3 is made up of 16 amino acids. Looked up from germline, CDR1 is LNHNV and CDR2 is YYDKDF (reference sequence).

V is TRBV15 and J is TRBJ2-7; possibly TRBD1 for D (6 bases). This CDR3 spans 14 amino acids. CDR1 is LNHNV, CDR2 YYDKDF, per germline (reference sequence). V was pared by 1 base and J by 3 bases, with 10 bases between. As DNA, the CDR3 is TGTGCCACCAGCAGAGGGCCGGACAGCTACGAGCAGTACTTC. Protein product: CATSRGPDSYEQYF.

This clone showed up just once. V usage is TRBV5-4 and J usage is TRBJ2-3, with a possible D match to TRBD1 (7 bases). The CDR3 is 15 residues long. V was cut by 7 bases and J by 4 bases, with 19 bases left in between. Germline V gene data show CDR1 as SGHNT and CDR2 as YYREEE (reference sequence). CDR3 in DNA: TGTGCCAGCCAGGGGGGCAGGGGGGCTTCAGATACGCAGTATTTT. Protein product: CASQGGRGASDTQYF.

V is TRBV2 and J is TRBJ1-5; 8 nucleotides align to TRBD1. CDR1 is SNHLY, CDR2 FYNNEI, per germline. V lost 3 bases to trimming and J lost 1 base; unmatched junction nucleotides: 11. There are 18 residues in the CDR3. The CDR3 loop reads CASSDWGQAKPSNQPQHF. Written as DNA, the CDR3 is TGTGCCAGCAGTGACTGGGGACAGGCCAAACCAAGCAATCAGCCCCAGCATTTT.

This chain links TRBV6-1 with TRBJ1-5; D remains ambiguous. The CDR3 has 13 residues. Germline V gene data show CDR1 as MNHNS and CDR2 as SASEGT. The V end was cut by 5 bases, the J end by 4 bases, with 9 bases between. CDR3: CASSPIKNQPQHF. The CDR3 DNA reads TGTGCCAGCAGTCCTATCAAAAATCAGCCCCAGCATTTT.

This chain connects TRBV16 to TRBJ2-7; D unresolved. There are 12 residues in the CDR3. The germline V and J ends were trimmed by 2 bases and 3 bases, with 5 bases remaining between them. Germline CDR1 reads KGHSY; CDR2 reads FQNENV. CDR3 in amino acids: CASSQVHYEQYF. In DNA form, the CDR3 reads TGTGCCAGCAGCCAAGTTCACTACGAGCAGTACTTC.